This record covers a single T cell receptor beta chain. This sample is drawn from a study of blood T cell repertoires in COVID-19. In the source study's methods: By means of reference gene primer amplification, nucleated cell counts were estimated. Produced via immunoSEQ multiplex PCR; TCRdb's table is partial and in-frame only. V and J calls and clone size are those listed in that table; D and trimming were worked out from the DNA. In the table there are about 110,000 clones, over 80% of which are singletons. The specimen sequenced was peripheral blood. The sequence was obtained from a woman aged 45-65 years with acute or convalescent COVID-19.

The DNA of the CDR3 is TGTGCCAGCAGCCCCCCGACAGGGGCGAACACTGAAGCTTTCTTT. Protein: CASSPPTGANTEAFF. The chain joins TRBV5-4 to TRBJ1-1, with 8 bases aligning to TRBD1. Germline assignment: CDR1 SGHNT and CDR2 YYREEE (reference sequence). The length of the CDR3 is 15 residues. Germline trimming cut 4 bases from V and 1 base from J; bases unmatched to any gene: 6.